Sequencing of this T cell receptor beta chain was carried out in a study of T cells in Graves' hyperthyroidism and ophthalmopathy. Study outcomes and limitations: Peripheral blood also featured most of the thyroid clonotypes expanded above 0.001.

Orbital computed tomography and thyroid ultrasound, together with serum TRAb and thyroxine and clinical symptoms, were used for diagnoses. The germline CDR1 and CDR2 sequences are SGHTA and FQGNSA. V lost 2 bases to trimming and J lost 1 base, with 9 bases between them. CDR3 size: 15 residues. Remarks on this clonotype: What it binds is not known.

The TCR beta CDR3 regions underwent amplification using RNA transcripts as the source. The HTBI primer set served for first-round RT-PCR of the TCR CDR3. Via MiXCR, TCRdb re-called the multiplex PCR reads, giving one row per CDR3 protein. The sample lists approximately 620,000 distinct CDR3 sequences, approximately 16% occurring once. Source material: blood. This chain links TRBV7-2 with TRBJ2-4, with a possible D match to TRBD2 (5 bases). This receptor was obtained from a woman aged 40 to 50 with Graves' ophthalmopathy. Here the CDR3 reads CASSLFSDAKNIQYF. The CDR3 region has the DNA TGTGCCAGCAGCTTATTTAGCGATGCCAAAAACATTCAGTACTTC.